The 14 T cell receptor beta chains reported below all come from one sample, sequenced in a study of cytomegalovirus exposure and HLA in healthy donors. PCR primers comprised 60 Vbeta and 13 Jbeta primers. Produced via immunoSEQ multiplex PCR; TCRdb's table is partial and in-frame only. The sample totals just under 60,000 clones. Sequenced: PBMCs. These receptors came from a male donor in good health and CMV-seronegative.

The chain couples TRBV30 to TRBJ2-3, with 9 bases identical to TRBD2. CDR3 length: 17 amino acids. The V gene end was trimmed by 1 base and the J gene end by 0 bases; junction bases not matched to a gene: 8. Germline V gene data show CDR1 as GTSNPN and CDR2 as SVGIG (reference sequence). CDR3 nucleotides: TGTGCCTGGAGTGGAGCGGGGGGTTACCTTAGCACAGATACGCAGTATTTT. Protein sequence: CAWSGAGGYLSTDTQYF.

The rearrangement uses TRBV2 and TRBJ2-2; D might be TRBD2 (6 bases). The CDR3 has 15 residues. CDR1 and CDR2 from the germline V gene are SNHLY and FYNNEI. Trimming pared 7 bases from V and 3 bases from J, leaving 15 bases between. Here the CDR3 reads CASNRIPGDTGELFF. DNA of the CDR3: TGTGCCAGCAATCGGATCCCGGGGGACACCGGGGAGCTGTTTTTT. Filled out from reference TRBV2 and TRBJ2-2, the complete variable domain reads EPEVTQTPSHQVTQMGQEVILRCVPISNHLYFYWYRQILGQKVEFLVSFYNNEISEKSEIFDDQFSVERPDGSNFTLKIRSTKLEDSAMYFCASNRIPGDTGELFFGEGSRLTVL.

The chain is built from TRBV25-1 and TRBJ1-5, with 7 bases lining up with TRBD1. Germline V CDR1 and CDR2: MGHDK, SYGVNS. Germline trimming cut 2 bases from V and 4 bases from J; bases unmatched to any gene: 14. This CDR3 has 18 amino acids. CDR3 DNA sequence: TGTGCCAGCAGTGAAGGGGGACGGAATTTCAGGGGGAATCAGCCCCAGCATTTT. This translates into CASSEGGRNFRGNQPQHF.

The genes are TRBV4-2 and TRBJ1-2; 9 bases are a match to TRBD1. Germline loops: CDR1 LGHNA, CDR2 YNFKEQ. V was clipped by 4 bases and J by 2 bases; unmatched bases: 5. The CDR3 runs to 15 residues. DNA of the CDR3: TGTGCCAGCAGCCGCCTGGGACAGGGAAACTATGGCTACACCTTC. This translates into CASSRLGQGNYGYTF.

This chain joins TRBV6-5 and TRBJ2-5; 8 positions agree with TRBD2. The J call is uncertain, as TRBJ2-7 better fits the DNA end. The CDR3 is made up of 15 amino acids. The germline gives CDR1 MNHEY, CDR2 SVGAGI. This CDR3 reads CASSSQRGRGDEQYF. The CDR3 nucleotides read TGTGCCAGCAGTTCCCAGCGGGGGCGCGGGGACGAGCAGTACTTC.

The chain recombines TRBV7-9 with TRBJ2-7; TRBD2 is a possible D gene (5 bases). The CDR3 consists of 12 residues. The ends were cut back, 4 bases at V and 7 bases at J, with 11 bases in the middle. Germline V gene data show CDR1 as SEHNR and CDR2 as FQNEAQ (reference sequence). The CDR3 DNA sequence: TGTGCCAGCAGCTCCTCCTCGGGAGAGCAGTACTTC. This gives the protein CASSSSSGEQYF.

The rearrangement links TRBV19 to TRBJ2-1, with TRBD2 identical over 9 bases. Germline-derived CDR1 and CDR2 are LNHDA and SQIVND (reference sequence). The trim removed 1 base at V and 0 bases at J, leaving 7 bases unmatched. CDR3 size: 18 residues. In DNA form, the CDR3 reads TGTGCCAGTAGTATAGCGGTTGGTAGCGGGAGCTCCTACAATGAGCAGTTCTTC. This codes for CASSIAVGSGSSYNEQFF.

The V gene is TRBV6-6, the J gene TRBJ1-1, with 10 bases lining up with TRBD1. Looked up from germline, CDR1 is MNHNY and CDR2 is SVGAGI (reference sequence). CDR3 length: 15 residues. The V gene end was trimmed by 0 bases and the J gene end by 5 bases; junction bases not matched to a gene: 3. CDR3 sequence (DNA): TGTGCCAGCAGTTACTCGGGACAGGGGATAACTGAAGCTTTCTTT. It translates to CASSYSGQGITEAFF.

The V call is TRBV6-1, the J call TRBJ1-2; D is uncertain. Trimming left V 0 bases short and J 8 bases short, with 13 bases between. Germline CDR1 reads MNHNS; CDR2 reads SASEGT. This CDR3 has 14 residues. The chain's CDR3 is CASSEAYTWEGYTF. The CDR3 nucleotides read TGTGCCAGCAGTGAAGCGTACACCTGGGAGGGCTACACCTTC.

As concerns this clone: Other DNA sequences of this sample code for an identical CDR3. The chain joins TRBV5-1 to TRBJ1-5; D gene unclear. The CDR3 sequence is 13 residues long. The V gene lost 0 bases and the J gene lost 4 bases, with 5 bases spanning the gap. Germline V lookup: CDR1 SGHRS, CDR2 YFSETQ. The DNA for the CDR3 is TGCGCCAGCAGCTTGGGGCAGAATCAGCCCCAGCATTTT. The encoded protein is CASSLGQNQPQHF.

The rearrangement joins TRBV9 to TRBJ2-3, with 7 nucleotides matching TRBD2. CDR1 SGDLS and CDR2 YYNGEE come from the germline V gene. This CDR3 has 16 residues. V shed 4 bases and J 4 bases; nucleotides not matched to a gene: 12. The CDR3 bases are TGTGCCAGCAGCAATGCCCCTGTGGGAGGGGCAGATACGCAGTATTTT. This encodes CASSNAPVGGADTQYF.

The V and J genes are TRBV19 and TRBJ2-7, with TRBD2 matching over 8 bases. V lost 9 bases to trimming and J lost 1 base; unmatched junction nucleotides: 2. Germline loops: CDR1 LNHDA, CDR2 SQIVND (reference sequence). CDR3 length: 12 amino acids. Here the CDR3 reads CARAGESYEQYF. The DNA of the CDR3 is TGTGCCAGAGCGGGAGAGTCCTACGAGCAGTACTTC.

The chain has TRBV27 and TRBJ2-7, with D perhaps TRBD1 (6 bases). Germline assignment: CDR1 MNHEY and CDR2 SMNVEV (reference sequence). The V gene lost 5 bases and the J gene lost 2 bases, with 19 bases spanning the gap. The CDR3 totals 16 residues. The CDR3 DNA reads as TGTGCCAGCAGTCTACGCCGGGACATCGGGCCCTACGAGCAGTACTTC. As protein: CASSLRRDIGPYEQYF.

The chain combines TRBV28 with TRBJ2-1; TRBD2 agrees at 12 bases. V dropped 4 bases and J dropped 8; count of bases not matched to a gene: 6. From germline, CDR1 is MDHEN and CDR2 SYDVKM. The CDR3 runs to 15 residues. CDR3 coding DNA: TGTGCCAGCAGTTCGACTAGCGGGGGTACCTATGAGCAGTTCTTC. It encodes CASSSTSGGTYEQFF.